This entry lists 13 T cell receptor beta chains sequenced from one sample in a study of T cell responses to AZD1222 COVID-19 vaccine. Some clones are missing from TCRdb's copy, which holds only in-frame ones; the method was immunoSEQ multiplex PCR. The sample lists 170,000 or so clones; roughly 90% were seen once. Sequenced here: peripheral blood, sampled on day 0 of AZD1222 vaccination. Receptors originate from an adult in good health.

This chain links TRBV7-6 with TRBJ1-4, with D unclear. Germline CDR1 SGHVS, CDR2 FNYEAQ. The V end was cut by 4 bases, the J end by 8 bases, with 14 bases between. This CDR3 is 14 amino acids long. The CDR3 spells CASSSISPGEKLFF. The CDR3 nucleotides are TGTGCCAGCAGCTCCATTTCGCCTGGGGAAAAACTGTTTTTT.

This clone was detected only once. The rearrangement uses TRBV11-3 and TRBJ1-5, with TRBD1 identical over 7 bases. This CDR3 is built from 15 residues. The V gene's germline CDR1 is SGHNT and CDR2 YENEEA. Losses at the gene ends were 4 bases for V and 6 bases for J; bases not matched to a gene: 9. This CDR3 is CASSSADRGPQPQHF. In DNA form, the CDR3 reads TGTGCCAGCAGCTCCGCGGATAGGGGGCCTCAGCCCCAGCATTTT.

The rearrangement links TRBV4-2 to TRBJ2-1, with 15 bases that match TRBD2. Germline-derived CDR1 and CDR2 are LGHNA and YNFKEQ. The CDR3 runs 17 residues. With V trimmed by 0 bases and J by 6 bases, 3 bases remained unmatched. The CDR3 protein is CASSQDGTSGRRNEQFF. The CDR3 coding sequence is TGTGCCAGCAGCCAAGATGGGACTAGCGGGAGGCGCAATGAGCAGTTCTTC.

J is TRBJ1-2 and V is TRBV11-2, with no clear D. The CDR3 has 12 residues. The germline CDR1 and CDR2 sequences are SGHAT and FQNNGV. Trimming cost V 2 bases and J 5 bases, with 6 bases left between them. The CDR3 DNA is TGTGCCAGCAGCTTAAATAGATATGGCTACACCTTC. As protein: CASSLNRYGYTF.

This sequence joins TRBV19 and TRBJ1-5; D is perhaps TRBD1 (5 bases). The ends were cut back, 5 bases at V and 6 bases at J, with 14 bases in the middle. Germline V gene lookup returns CDR1 LNHDA and CDR2 SQIVND (reference sequence). CDR3 length equals 14 residues. CDR3 in DNA: TGTGCCAGTAGTTACGGGGCGAGGGGTCAGCCCCAGCATTTT. This sequence encodes CASSYGARGQPQHF.

The J gene is TRBJ1-5, the V gene TRBV19; TRBD1 aligns across 7 bases. Germline CDR1 reads LNHDA; CDR2 reads SQIVND (reference sequence). The CDR3 has 14 residues. The V and J ends lost 4 bases and 3 bases, in that order; junction bases with no gene match: 3. The CDR3 sequence: CASSSDRANQPQHF. CDR3 DNA: TGTGCCAGTAGTAGCGACAGGGCCAATCAGCCCCAGCATTTT. The variable domain in full, with the rest retrieved from reference TRBV19 and TRBJ1-5, is DGGITQSPKYLFRKEGQNVTLSCEQNLNHDAMYWYRQDPGQGLRLIYYSQIVNDFQKGDIAEGYSVSREKKESFPLTVTSAQKNPTAFYLCASSSDRANQPQHFGDGTRLSIL.

This chain links TRBV11-1 with TRBJ1-6; D call uncertain. Germline V gives CDR1 SGHAT, CDR2 FQDESV (reference sequence). With 5 bases removed from V and 7 bases from J, the gap between germline ends came to 12 bases. The CDR3 is made up of 14 amino acids. This CDR3 is CASSLIPQNSPLHF. CDR3 nucleotides: TGTGCCAGCAGCCTTATACCTCAGAATTCACCCCTCCACTTT.

This clone was seen a single time. The J gene is TRBJ2-7, the V gene TRBV27; TRBD2 aligns across 10 bases. The J segment lost 1 base and the V segment lost 6 bases, leaving 9 bases of the junction unmatched. The germline CDR1 and CDR2 sequences are MNHEY and SMNVEV (reference sequence). The CDR3 loop spans 16 amino acids. The CDR3 loop reads CASRQREGTTSYEQYF. Here the CDR3 DNA reads TGTGCCAGCAGACAGCGGGAGGGTACTACGTCCTACGAGCAGTACTTC.

The chain has TRBV27 and TRBJ1-2; the D gene is possibly TRBD1 (6 bases). The germline V gene has CDR1 MNHEY and CDR2 SMNVEV (reference sequence). V was shortened by 2 bases and J by 3 bases, with 10 bases between the two germline ends. This CDR3 has 14 amino acids. The CDR3 nucleotides read TGTGCCAGCAGTTTAGTATCAGGGGACTATGGCTACACCTTC. It is translated as CASSLVSGDYGYTF.

The rearrangement joins TRBV6-2 or TRBV6-3 to TRBJ2-7; D is possibly TRBD2 (5 bases). Germline lookup yields CDR1 MNHEY and CDR2 SVGEGT. This CDR3 region has 13 residues. Trimming left V 2 bases short and J 3 bases short, with 8 bases between. The CDR3 nucleotides read TGTGCCAGCAGTTACAGAGGGATCTACGAGCAGTACTTC. Protein sequence: CASSYRGIYEQYF.

The rearrangement joins TRBV2 to TRBJ1-2; D remains ambiguous. V shed 7 bases and J shed 2 bases, with 8 bases lying between them. The CDR3 totals 12 residues. Germline values: CDR1 SNHLY, CDR2 FYNNEI. The CDR3 DNA is TGTGCCAGCAAACGGCAGAACTATGGCTACACCTTC. The encoded protein is CASKRQNYGYTF.

The gene calls are TRBV12-5 and TRBJ2-7, with a possible D match to TRBD2 (6 bases). The V gene lost 1 base and the J gene lost 0 bases, with 13 bases spanning the gap. The CDR3 totals 16 residues. CDR1 and CDR2 (germline): LGHNT, FRNRAP. The CDR3 region is CASGLGGTRSSYEQYF. The CDR3 nucleotides are TGTGCTAGTGGTTTGGGGGGGACTCGAAGCTCCTACGAGCAGTACTTC.

V is TRBV5-1 and J is TRBJ2-7; the D gene is possibly TRBD1 (6 bases). Germline V gives CDR1 SGHRS, CDR2 YFSETQ. The length of the CDR3 is 12 residues. Trimming pared 3 bases from V and 6 bases from J, leaving 10 bases between. The CDR3 protein is CASSSLDSEQYF. The CDR3 DNA reads TGCGCCAGCAGCTCGTTGGACAGCGAGCAGTACTTC.